These 20 T cell receptor beta chains originate from one sample sequenced in a study of cytomegalovirus exposure and HLA in healthy donors. PCR involved 60 Vbeta and 13 Jbeta primers. Sequencing used immunoSEQ multiplex PCR; TCRdb keeps in-frame clones, though not all of them. Here the sample spans around 140,000 clones, about 80% being singletons. The sequenced material came from PBMCs. These receptor sequences come from a woman between 35 and 50 years old in good health and CMV-seronegative.

V is TRBV5-7 and J is TRBJ1-2; no definite D call. TRBV5-7 is an ORF for which the function is uncertain. Trimming removed 2 bases from V and 2 bases from J, with 10 bases in between. The CDR3 length is 14 residues. The CDR3, as DNA: TGTGCCAGCAGCTTTACCGATCGGAACTATGGCTACACCTTC. Protein sequence: CASSFTDRNYGYTF.

This rearrangement joins TRBV4-3 to TRBJ2-2; 7 bases align to TRBD1. Germline CDR1 reads LGHNA; CDR2 reads YSLEER. This CDR3 is built from 15 residues. V was clipped by 7 bases and J by 1 base; unmatched bases: 6. CDR3: CASTVDRRNTGELFF. CDR3 in DNA: TGCGCCAGCACCGTGGACAGGCGGAACACCGGGGAGCTGTTTTTT.

This clone was counted between two and nine times. V is TRBV4-2 and J is TRBJ2-7, with no clear D. Germline values: CDR1 LGHNA, CDR2 YNFKEQ. V gave up 0 bases and J gave up 4 bases, with 13 bases separating them. The CDR3 totals 15 residues. In nucleotides, the CDR3 is TGTGCCAGCAGCCAAGAAGGAGACGTCGGATACGAGCAGTACTTC. This sequence encodes CASSQEGDVGYEQYF.

J is TRBJ2-5 and V is TRBV15, with 8 bases lining up with TRBD1. The tail of the sequence fits TRBJ2-7 better, so the J call may be wrong. Germline values: CDR1 LNHNV, CDR2 YYDKDF (reference sequence). This CDR3 has 15 amino acids. The CDR3 sequence is CATSRVPQGASEQYF. CDR3 DNA sequence: TGTGCCACCAGCAGAGTACCCCAGGGGGCTTCCGAGCAGTACTTC.

The chain has TRBV9 and TRBJ2-3, with 10 bases fitting TRBD2. CDR3 length: 17 amino acids. Germline CDR1 and CDR2: SGDLS and YYNGEE. V dropped 4 bases and J dropped 5; count of bases not matched to a gene: 13. CDR3 region: CASSPKDGTSVGDTQYF. CDR3 nucleotides: TGTGCCAGCAGCCCTAAGGACGGGACTAGCGTAGGAGATACGCAGTATTTT.

A note on this clone: Other nucleotide sequences from this sample produce the same CDR3. The chain couples TRBV18 to TRBJ2-3; D not resolved. This CDR3 contains 13 residues. The germline V gene encodes CDR1 KGHSH and CDR2 LQKENI. The V end was cut by 6 bases, the J end by 4 bases, with 11 bases between. The CDR3 region is CASSPPGADTQYF. The CDR3 DNA follows: TGTGCCAGCTCCCCCCCCGGTGCAGATACGCAGTATTTT.

The rearrangement joins TRBV9 to TRBJ2-2, with 7 bases aligning to TRBD1. Germline V gives CDR1 SGDLS, CDR2 YYNGEE. V shed 4 bases, J shed 1 base, and the junction held 4 bases outside the gene matches. The CDR3 is 15 residues long. The CDR3 reads CASSIAGGNTGELFF. CDR3 bases: TGTGCCAGCAGCATAGCAGGGGGGAACACCGGGGAGCTGTTTTTT.

The V call is TRBV28, the J call TRBJ1-1; 8 nucleotides line up with TRBD1. Trimming at V came to 1 base and at J to 1 base, leaving 5 bases not matched to a gene. The CDR3 length is 16 residues. Germline loops: CDR1 MDHEN, CDR2 SYDVKM. CDR3 sequence (DNA): TGTGCCAGCAGTTTATCAGGGGGCAAAGGGAACACTGAAGCTTTCTTT. It codes for CASSLSGGKGNTEAFF.

This clone was seen only a few times. The V call is TRBV9, the J call TRBJ2-7, with 10 positions matching TRBD1. The CDR3 consists of 16 residues. Trimming took 4 bases from V and 2 from J; bases not matched to a gene: 9. Germline values: CDR1 SGDLS, CDR2 YYNGEE. The CDR3 coding sequence is TGTGCCAGCAGCCTCGAACCGGGACAGGGGCCCTACGAGCAGTACTTC. Amino acid sequence: CASSLEPGQGPYEQYF.

This clone was picked up one time. The V gene is TRBV6-4, the J gene TRBJ2-5, with D uncertain. The J call may not be correct, given that the DNA end is closer to TRBJ2-7. The CDR3 length is 15 residues. The germline gives CDR1 MRHNA, CDR2 SNTAGT. The CDR3 bases are TGTGCCACCCCTTTTGATTGGCGGCGCCGGTACGAGCAGTACTTC. Translation: CATPFDWRRRYEQYF.

The chain carries TRBV7-3 and TRBJ2-7; D perhaps matches TRBD1 (6 bases). There are 14 residues in the CDR3. Trimming pared 5 bases from V and 6 bases from J, leaving 17 bases between. Germline CDR1 and CDR2: SGHTA and FQGTGA. CDR3 residues: CASSQNYRVGEQYF. CDR3 DNA: TGTGCCAGCAGCCAGAACTACAGGGTCGGCGAGCAGTACTTC.

CDR3 residues: CASSLDSRGLTEAFF. Here the CDR3 DNA reads TGTGCCAGCAGCTTAGACTCGCGTGGTTTAACTGAAGCTTTCTTT. The V call is TRBV7-9, the J call TRBJ1-1, with D unresolved. Germline values: CDR1 SEHNR, CDR2 FQNEAQ (reference sequence). This CDR3 has 15 amino acids. Deletions cut 1 base from V and 5 bases from J, with 14 bases between.

V and J are TRBV13 and TRBJ2-1; D may be TRBD2 (6 bases). The CDR3 is made up of 16 amino acids. The germline V gene has CDR1 PRHDT and CDR2 FYEKMQ (reference sequence). V lost 5 bases and J 0 bases, leaving 14 bases between the germline ends. CDR3 sequence (DNA): TGTGCCAGCAGCCTCTTGATCGGGAGCTCCTACAATGAGCAGTTCTTC. Residues: CASSLLIGSSYNEQFF.

The V and J genes are TRBV9 and TRBJ2-5; 8 bases align to TRBD2. V trimming: 3 bases; J trimming: 5 bases; junction bases outside the gene matches: 9. The germline V gene encodes CDR1 SGDLS and CDR2 YYNGEE. The CDR3 runs 15 residues. The chain's CDR3 is CASSAGTSSWETQYF. DNA of the CDR3: TGTGCCAGCAGCGCGGGGACTAGTTCGTGGGAGACCCAGTACTTC.

This clone came up once. The same CDR3 also results from other DNA sequences found in this sample. The chain has TRBV7-9 and TRBJ1-1; 10 nucleotides match TRBD1. The CDR3 loop spans 14 amino acids. Trimming at V came to 5 bases and at J to 8 bases, leaving 8 bases not matched to a gene. Germline V gene lookup returns CDR1 SEHNR and CDR2 FQNEAQ (reference sequence). CDR3 bases: TGTGCCAGCAGCCTCGGAAGACAGGGGGCGGAAGCTTTCTTT. Amino acid sequence: CASSLGRQGAEAFF.

This chain uses TRBV6-5 with TRBJ2-5; 8 nucleotides agree with TRBD1. CDR1 and CDR2 (germline): MNHEY, SVGAGI. J was trimmed by 5 bases and V by 6 bases; bases with no gene match: 5. There are 13 residues in the CDR3. CDR3 sequence (DNA): TGTGCCAGCAGCTTGGACAGGGAGGAGACCCAGTACTTC. Translated: CASSLDREETQYF.

The chain uses TRBV27 and TRBJ1-6; 9 bases align to TRBD1. From germline, CDR1 is MNHEY and CDR2 SMNVEV (reference sequence). The CDR3 is 15 amino acids. Trimming removed 5 bases from V and 7 bases from J; junction bases left unmatched: 6. The CDR3 nucleotides read TGTGCCAGCAGTCGGGACAGGGTGGGAAATTCACCCCTCCACTTT. Translation: CASSRDRVGNSPLHF.

The V and J genes are TRBV4-1 and TRBJ1-3; tentative D call: TRBD1 (6 bases). Trimming stripped 1 base from V and 4 bases from J, with 8 bases between. The CDR3 length is 14 residues. CDR1 and CDR2 (germline): MGHRA, YSYEKL. CDR3 sequence (DNA): TGCGCCAGCAGCCAAGGGACAGACGGAAACACCATATATTTT. This gives the protein CASSQGTDGNTIYF.

The CDR3 loop reads CASSRGRGNYGYTF. CDR3 nucleotides: TGTGCCAGCAGCCGAGGGAGGGGTAACTATGGCTACACCTTC. This sequence joins TRBV11-1 and TRBJ1-2; D is possibly TRBD1 (5 bases). The V end lost 5 bases, the J end lost 1 base, and 11 bases lay between the germline ends. CDR3 size: 14 residues. Germline V gene sequence: CDR1 SGHAT, CDR2 FQDESV (reference sequence).

This rearrangement joins TRBV18 to TRBJ2-3; D possibly corresponds to TRBD1 (6 bases). CDR3 size: 15 residues. V was shortened by 0 bases and J by 2 bases, with 9 bases between the two germline ends. CDR1 and CDR2 from the germline V gene are KGHSH and LQKENI. CDR3 region: CASSPPSGDTDTQYF. In DNA, the CDR3 is TGTGCCAGCTCACCACCGTCAGGGGACACAGATACGCAGTATTTT.